This T cell receptor beta chain was profiled in a study of shared clonotypes between healthy human individuals. DNA at 150 to 250 ng, 25,000 to 35,000 T cell genomes, went into sorted-subset replicate PCRs. Using immunoSEQ multiplex PCR, the repertoire was profiled, and TCRdb retains in-frame clones only, with some absent. The table has some 1 million clones, around 74% seen once. Findings and caveats of the study: Clonotypes which were not shared had lower generation probabilities than clonotypes that all four donors shared. Larger richness was generally estimated for naive than memory subsets.

As for this clone: Its specificity is unknown. Sequence at one end of the junction differs from germline and may be a read error.

Per the germline V gene, CDR1 is SGHNT and CDR2 is YYREEE (reference sequence). CDR3 length: 14 amino acids. What was sequenced was memory CD4+ T cells sorted from blood. Subset noted: CD45RA-negative fraction. The chain joins TRBV5-4 to TRBJ2-7, with D perhaps matching TRBD1 (5 bases). The receptor comes from a man aged 18 to 30 in good health. For the CDR3, the DNA is TGTGCCAGCCGCTTGGAGACGACAGATTCCGAGCAGTACTTC. Translation gives CASRLETTDSEQYF.